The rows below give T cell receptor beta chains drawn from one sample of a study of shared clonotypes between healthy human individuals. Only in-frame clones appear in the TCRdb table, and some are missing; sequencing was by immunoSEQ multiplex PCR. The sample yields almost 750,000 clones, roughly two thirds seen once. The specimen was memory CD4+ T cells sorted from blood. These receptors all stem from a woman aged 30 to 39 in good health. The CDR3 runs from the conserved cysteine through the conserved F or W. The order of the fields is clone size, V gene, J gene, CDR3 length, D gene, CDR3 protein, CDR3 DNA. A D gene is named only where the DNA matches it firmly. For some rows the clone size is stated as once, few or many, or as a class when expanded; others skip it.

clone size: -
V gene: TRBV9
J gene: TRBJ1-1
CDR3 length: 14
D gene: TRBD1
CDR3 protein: CASSVAGGHAEAFF
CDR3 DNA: TGTGCCAGCAGCGTAGCAGGGGGTCATGCTGAAGCTTTCTTT

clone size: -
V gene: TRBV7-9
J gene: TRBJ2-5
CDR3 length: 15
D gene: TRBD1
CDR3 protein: CASSLGTGVPETQYF
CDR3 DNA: TGTGCCAGCAGCCTAGGGACAGGGGTACCAGAGACCCAGTACTTC

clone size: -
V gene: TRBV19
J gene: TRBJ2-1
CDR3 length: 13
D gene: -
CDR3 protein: CASSRGVNNEQFF
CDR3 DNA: TGTGCCAGTAGTCGAGGGGTTAACAATGAGCAGTTCTTC

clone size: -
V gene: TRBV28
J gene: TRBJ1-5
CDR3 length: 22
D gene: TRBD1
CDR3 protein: CASSPKGKQGAVGRDSNQPQHF
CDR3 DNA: TGTGCCAGCAGTCCGAAGGGGAAACAGGGGGCAGTGGGTAGGGATAGCAATCAGCCCCAGCATTTT

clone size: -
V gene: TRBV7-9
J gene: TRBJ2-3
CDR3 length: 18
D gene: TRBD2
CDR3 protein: CASSLPGLAGSSADTQYF
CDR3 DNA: TGTGCCAGCAGCTTACCGGGACTAGCGGGGTCGTCAGCAGATACGCAGTATTTT

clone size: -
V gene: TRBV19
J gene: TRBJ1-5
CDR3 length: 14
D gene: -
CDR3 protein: CASSIGGFAQPQHF
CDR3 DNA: TGTGCCAGTAGTATAGGAGGTTTCGCTCAGCCCCAGCATTTT

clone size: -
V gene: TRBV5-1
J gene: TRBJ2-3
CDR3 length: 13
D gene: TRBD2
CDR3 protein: CASSGLAGDTQYF
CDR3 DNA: TGCGCCAGCAGCGGACTAGCCGGAGATACGCAGTATTTT

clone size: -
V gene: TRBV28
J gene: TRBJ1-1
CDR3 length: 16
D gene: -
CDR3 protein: CASSNREYLQGTEAFF
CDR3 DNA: TGTGCCAGCAGTAACAGGGAGTACCTTCAGGGCACTGAAGCTTTCTTT

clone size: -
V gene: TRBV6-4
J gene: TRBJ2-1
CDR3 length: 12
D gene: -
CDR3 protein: CASSGTGNEQFF
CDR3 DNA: TGTGCCAGCAGTGGGACGGGCAATGAGCAGTTCTTC

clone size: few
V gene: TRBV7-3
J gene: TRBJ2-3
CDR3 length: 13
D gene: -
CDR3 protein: CASSSVSTDTQYF
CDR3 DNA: TGTGCCAGCAGCTCCGTCAGCACTGATACGCAGTATTTT

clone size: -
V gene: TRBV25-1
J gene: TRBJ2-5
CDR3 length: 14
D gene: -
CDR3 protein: CASSDRGVQETQYF
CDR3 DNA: TGTGCCAGCAGTGACAGGGGAGTCCAAGAGACCCAGTACTTC

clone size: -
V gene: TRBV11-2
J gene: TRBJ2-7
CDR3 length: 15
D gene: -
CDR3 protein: CASSLRPGLTYEQYF
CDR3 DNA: TGTGCCAGCAGCTTGAGGCCGGGACTGACATACGAGCAGTACTTC

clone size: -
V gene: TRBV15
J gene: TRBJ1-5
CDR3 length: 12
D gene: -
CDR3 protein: CATSRRNQPQHF
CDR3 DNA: TGTGCCACCAGCAGACGCAATCAGCCCCAGCATTTT

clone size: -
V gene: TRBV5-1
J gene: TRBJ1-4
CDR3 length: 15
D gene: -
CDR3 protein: CASSLNGGPNEKLFF
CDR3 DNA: TGCGCCAGCAGCTTGAATGGGGGCCCTAATGAAAAACTGTTTTTT

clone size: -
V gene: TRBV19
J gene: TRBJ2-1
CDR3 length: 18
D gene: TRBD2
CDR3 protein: CASSIRHPTSGSANEQFF
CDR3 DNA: TGTGCCAGTAGTATTCGACACCCGACTAGCGGGAGCGCGAATGAGCAGTTCTTC

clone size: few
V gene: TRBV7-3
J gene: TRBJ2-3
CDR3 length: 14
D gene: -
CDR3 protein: CASSFHGSGDTQYF
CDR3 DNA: TGTGCCAGCAGCTTCCACGGGAGCGGGGATACGCAGTATTTT

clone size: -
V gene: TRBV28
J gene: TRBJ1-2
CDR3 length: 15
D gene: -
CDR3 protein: CASTPGLFSDYGYTF
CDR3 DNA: TGTGCCAGCACTCCGGGACTCTTCAGCGACTATGGCTACACCTTC

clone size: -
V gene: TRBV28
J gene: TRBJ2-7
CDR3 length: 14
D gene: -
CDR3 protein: CASILSHHPYEQYF
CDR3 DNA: TGTGCCAGCATTCTGTCACATCACCCGTACGAGCAGTACTTC

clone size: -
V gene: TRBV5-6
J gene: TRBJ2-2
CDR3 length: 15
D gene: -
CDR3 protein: CASSSTAEGPRGLFF
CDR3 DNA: TGTGCCAGCAGTTCCACCGCGGAGGGACCTCGGGGGCTGTTTTTT

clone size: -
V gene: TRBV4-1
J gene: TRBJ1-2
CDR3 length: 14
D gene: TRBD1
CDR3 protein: CASSQEQGRGGYTF
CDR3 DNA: TGCGCCAGCAGCCAAGAACAGGGGAGGGGTGGCTACACCTTC

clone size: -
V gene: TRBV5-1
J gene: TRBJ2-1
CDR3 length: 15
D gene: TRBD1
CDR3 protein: CASRPRDSSYNEQFF
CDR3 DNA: TGCGCCAGCAGACCTAGGGACAGTTCCTACAATGAGCAGTTCTTC

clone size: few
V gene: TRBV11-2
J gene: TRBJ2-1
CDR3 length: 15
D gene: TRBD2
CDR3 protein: CASSLERESYNEQFF
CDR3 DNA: TGTGCCAGCAGCTTAGAGCGGGAGTCCTACAATGAGCAGTTCTTC

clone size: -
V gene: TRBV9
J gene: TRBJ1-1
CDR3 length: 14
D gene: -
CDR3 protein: CASSVGQPNTEAFF
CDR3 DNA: TGTGCCAGCAGCGTAGGTCAACCGAACACTGAAGCTTTCTTT

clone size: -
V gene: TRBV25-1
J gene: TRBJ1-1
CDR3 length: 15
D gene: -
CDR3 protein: CASRGGAGSDTEAFF
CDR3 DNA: TGTGCCAGCAGGGGAGGGGCAGGGTCGGACACTGAAGCTTTCTTT

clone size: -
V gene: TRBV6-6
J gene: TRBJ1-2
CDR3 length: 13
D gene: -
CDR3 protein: CASSEAGSYGYTF
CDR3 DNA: TGTGCCAGCAGTGAGGCGGGTTCCTATGGCTACACCTTC

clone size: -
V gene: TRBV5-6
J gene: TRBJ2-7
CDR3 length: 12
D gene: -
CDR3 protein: CASSLVPYEQYF
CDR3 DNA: TGTGCCAGCAGCTTGGTCCCCTACGAGCAGTACTTC

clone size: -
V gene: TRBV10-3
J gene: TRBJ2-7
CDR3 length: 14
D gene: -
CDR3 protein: CAIRGGAGDGEQYF
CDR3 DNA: TGTGCCATCAGAGGGGGGGCGGGAGATGGAGAGCAGTACTTC

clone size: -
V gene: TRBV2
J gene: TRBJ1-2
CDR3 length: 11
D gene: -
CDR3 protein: CASSGVRGYTF
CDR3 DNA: TGTGCCAGCAGTGGAGTCCGGGGCTACACCTTC

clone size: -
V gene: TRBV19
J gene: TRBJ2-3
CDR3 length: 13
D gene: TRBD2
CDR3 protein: CATSGKSTDTQYF
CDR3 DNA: TGTGCCACCAGCGGGAAAAGCACAGATACGCAGTATTTT

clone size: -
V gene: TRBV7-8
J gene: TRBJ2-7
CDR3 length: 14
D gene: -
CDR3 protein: CASSLASSDYEQYF
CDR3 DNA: TGTGCCAGCAGCTTAGCTTCTAGCGATTACGAGCAGTACTTC

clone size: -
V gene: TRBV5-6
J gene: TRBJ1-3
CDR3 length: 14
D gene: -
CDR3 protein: CASSFKNSGNTIYF
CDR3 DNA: TGTGCCAGCAGCTTTAAGAACTCTGGAAACACCATATATTTT

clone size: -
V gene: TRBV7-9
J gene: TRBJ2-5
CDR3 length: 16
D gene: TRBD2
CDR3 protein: CASSLGLAGSQETQYF
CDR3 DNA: TGTGCCAGCAGCTTGGGACTAGCGGGCAGTCAAGAGACCCAGTACTTC

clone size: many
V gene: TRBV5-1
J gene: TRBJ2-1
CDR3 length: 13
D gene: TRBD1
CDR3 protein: CASSKGQYNEQFF
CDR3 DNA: TGCGCCAGCAGTAAGGGACAGTACAATGAGCAGTTCTTC

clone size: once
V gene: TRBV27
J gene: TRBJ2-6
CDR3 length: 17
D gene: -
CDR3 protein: CASSLKGFNSGANVLTF
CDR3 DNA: TGTGCCAGCAGTTTGAAGGGATTTAACTCTGGGGCCAACGTCCTGACTTTC

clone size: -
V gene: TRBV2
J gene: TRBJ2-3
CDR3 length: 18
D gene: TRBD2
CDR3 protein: CASSYESGLAASTDTQYF
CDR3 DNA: TGTGCCAGCAGTTATGAATCTGGACTAGCGGCTAGCACAGATACGCAGTATTTT